This T cell receptor beta chain was identified in a study of Graves' ophthalmopathy and Graves' hyperthyroidism. Findings of the study overall: Between ophthalmopathy and stable hyperthyroidism, a 13-signature model drew a separation with 87.88% sensitivity and roughly 78% specificity. The model achieved 70.59% sensitivity and 72.22% specificity for ophthalmopathy progression.

With regard to this clonotype: What it binds is unknown.

CDR1 is DFQATT and CDR2 is SNEGSKA in the germline V gene (reference sequence). The CDR3 totals 13 residues. V dropped 4 bases and J dropped 3 bases, with 12 bases sitting between them. Hyperthyroidism counted as stable given no ophthalmopathy within 18 months of follow-up. Patients were left out if they had other autoimmune diseases, uncontrolled infections, pregnancy or lactation. Beta-chain TCR CDR3 regions were amplified from RNA transcripts. Second-round multiplex PCR followed a first-round RT-PCR using HTBI primers. TCRdb reanalysed the multiplex PCR reads using MiXCR and keeps one entry per CDR3 protein. The sample contains about 620,000 distinct CDR3 sequences, approximately 22% of which appear only once.

Sequenced: peripheral blood. The chain combines TRBV20-1 with TRBJ2-5; D might be TRBD1 or TRBD2, each matching 5 bases. This TCR was sampled from a woman younger than 30 with stable Graves' hyperthyroidism. Some clones in this sample may be carry-over from other donors' samples. The CDR3 bases are TGCAGTGCTAAGGTCGGGGCAGAAGAGACCCAGTACTTC. Protein sequence: CSAKVGAEETQYF.